The subject of this entry is one TCR beta chain. These data belong to a study of blood T cell repertoires in COVID-19. Germline CDR1 MDHEN, CDR2 SYDVKM. The V gene end was trimmed by 6 bases and the J gene end by 14 bases; junction bases not matched to a gene: 6. The CDR3 covers 12 residues. Assay used: immunoSEQ multiplex PCR; TCRdb lists only in-frame clones, some missing. The sample shows roughly 100,000 clones, approximately 86% of them seen only once. The source of this sequence is a man aged 45-65 years with active or convalescent COVID-19. Input material: peripheral blood. This chain uses TRBV28 with TRBJ2-1; 11 bases are a match to TRBD2. Written as DNA, the CDR3 is TGTGCCAGCAGAACTAGCGGGGGAATAGAGTTCTTC. This encodes CASRTSGGIEFF.